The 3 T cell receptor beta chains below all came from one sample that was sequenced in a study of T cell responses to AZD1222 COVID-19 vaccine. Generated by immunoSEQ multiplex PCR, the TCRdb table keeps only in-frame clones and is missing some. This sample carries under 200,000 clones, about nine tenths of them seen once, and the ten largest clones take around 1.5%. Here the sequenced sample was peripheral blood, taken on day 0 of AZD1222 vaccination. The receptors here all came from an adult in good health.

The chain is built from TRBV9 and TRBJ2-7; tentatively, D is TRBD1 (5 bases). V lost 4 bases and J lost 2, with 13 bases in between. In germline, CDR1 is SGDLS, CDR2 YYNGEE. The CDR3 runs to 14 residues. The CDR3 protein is CASSPNDRPYEQYF. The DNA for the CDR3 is TGTGCCAGCAGCCCCAATGACAGACCCTACGAGCAGTACTTC.

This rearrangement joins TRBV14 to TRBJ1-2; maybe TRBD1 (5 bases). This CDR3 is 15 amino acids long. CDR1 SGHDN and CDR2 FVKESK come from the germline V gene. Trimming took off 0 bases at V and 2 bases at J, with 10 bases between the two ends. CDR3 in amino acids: CASSQDVKGNYGYTF. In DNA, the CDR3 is TGTGCCAGCAGCCAAGACGTTAAGGGGAACTATGGCTACACCTTC.

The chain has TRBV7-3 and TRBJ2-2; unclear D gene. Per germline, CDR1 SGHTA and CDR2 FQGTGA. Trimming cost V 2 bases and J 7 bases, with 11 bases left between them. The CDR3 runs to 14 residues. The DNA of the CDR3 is TGTGCCAGCAGCTTAGGGTGGACGGACGGGGAGCTGTTTTTT. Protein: CASSLGWTDGELFF.